This TCR beta chain was recovered during a study of type 1 regulatory T cells (dated by TCRdb to 2020 to 2022). Regarding the research as a whole: The study characterized an in vitro protocol that generated a Tr1-enriched, alloantigen-specific CD4 T cell product named T-allo10. Patients with hematological malignancies who were receiving allogeneic hematopoietic stem cell transplantation were the group in which T-allo10 was being clinically evaluated. The investigation overall reported the following: A more restricted TCR repertoire was observed in Tr1 cells than in non-Tr1 cells, and this restriction was interpreted in the study as alloantigen-induced clonal expansion.

Sequencing took place on an Illumina MiSeq. The public reads were reprocessed in TCRdb via fastp at Q25 and MiXCR, keeping in-frame beta chains. Rows merge per CDR3 protein into single entries with the most common DNA and genes. Across this sample there are 65,000 to 80,000 distinct CDR3 sequences, with roughly 20% seen only once. Less than 10% of the sample is held by the ten biggest clonotypes. Including cysteine and phenylalanine, the CDR3 has 15 amino acids. The retained sequence is limited to the CDR3, 45 bases, with the frame set at the first base. Compared with germline, V lacks 4 bases and J lacks 12 bases; bases without a gene match: 9. This clonotype was found a few times. The antigen it recognizes is unknown. No quality values exist for individual bases; no much larger clone is one base distant.

The TCR was taken from a human donor in good health. The source material was cultured type 1 regulatory T (Tr1) cells, either the whole culture or a sorted fraction (not recorded which). In the paper's terms, the cell subset or site label means: type 1 regulatory T cells sorted from the T-allo10 product. The chain couples TRBV12-3 or TRBV12-4 to TRBJ2-1; TRBD2 lines up with 13 middle nucleotides. The nucleotides read TGTGCCAGCAGTTCCCATGGGACTAGCGGGACCAGGCAGTTCTTC. Its protein is CASSSHGTSGTRQFF.